These 15 T cell receptor beta chains originate from one sample sequenced in a study of beta chain features in type 1 diabetes. The authors reverse transcribed all of the isolated RNA, so sequencing captured expressed TCRB transcripts. The table came from immunoSEQ multiplex PCR; TCRdb's copy has only in-frame clones and leaves some out. Found here are some 14,000 clones, approximately 68% of them singletons; the top ten hold around 0.6%. The antigens for these receptors are not known. The study, taken as a whole, reports: Among all four CD4+ subsets, Type 1 diabetes patients had TCRB CDR3s that were moderately but significantly shorter.

Sequencing used stem cell memory CD4+ T cells from blood. The receptors here all came from a woman between 18 and 29 years old with type 1 diabetes.

The chain is built from TRBV6-5 and TRBJ1-5; weak D call: TRBD1 (5 bases). Trimming left V 8 bases short and J 3 bases short, with 11 bases between. CDR1 and CDR2 from the germline V gene are MNHEY and SVGAGI. The CDR3 is 13 amino acids. CDR3 sequence (DNA): TGTGCCAGCCGCCCGGGGGTCAATCAGCCCCAGCATTTT. The encoded protein is CASRPGVNQPQHF.

This rearrangement joins TRBV28 to TRBJ2-7, with a weak D call TRBD1 (5 bases). Germline V gene sequence: CDR1 MDHEN, CDR2 SYDVKM. The V gene lost 3 bases and the J gene lost 4 bases, with 19 bases spanning the gap. This CDR3 spans 16 amino acids. The CDR3 coding sequence is TGTGCCAGCAGTTTTGGTGGTGGGGCATCTGGATACGAGCAGTACTTC. Amino acids: CASSFGGGASGYEQYF.

Here the CDR3 reads CASSFDRDWGNNEQFF. Here the CDR3 DNA reads TGCGCCAGCAGCTTTGACAGGGATTGGGGAAACAATGAGCAGTTCTTC. The gene calls are TRBV5-1 and TRBJ2-1; 7 bases line up with TRBD1. This CDR3 is 16 amino acids long. Germline loops: CDR1 SGHRS, CDR2 YFSETQ. Losses at the gene ends were 2 bases for V and 5 bases for J; bases not matched to a gene: 10.

This clone showed up just a few times. The J gene is TRBJ1-1, the V gene TRBV15, with TRBD1 as a possible D gene (5 bases). V was pared by 0 bases and J by 3 bases, with 8 bases between. The CDR3 spans 14 residues. In germline, CDR1 is LNHNV, CDR2 YYDKDF (reference sequence). CDR3 coding DNA: TGTGCCACCAGCAGAGATCAGGGATACACTGAAGCTTTCTTT. It translates to CATSRDQGYTEAFF.

This chain uses TRBV19 with TRBJ2-3; D perhaps matches TRBD2 (7 bases). With 3 bases removed from V and 8 bases from J, the gap between germline ends came to 24 bases. The germline CDR1 and CDR2 sequences are LNHDA and SQIVND (reference sequence). This CDR3 comprises 17 residues. The CDR3 here is CASSIAGGRAELATQYF. CDR3 nucleotide sequence: TGTGCCAGTAGTATCGCCGGGGGGCGGGCGGAATTGGCTACGCAGTATTTT.

For the CDR3, the DNA is TGTGCCAGCAGCGTGGACAGCCAGACCTATGGCTACACCTTC. Amino acid sequence: CASSVDSQTYGYTF. The rearrangement links TRBV5-4 to TRBJ1-2, with D tentatively TRBD1 (6 bases). The CDR3 extends over 14 amino acids. Germline V gene lookup returns CDR1 SGHNT and CDR2 YYREEE (reference sequence). V lost 4 bases and J lost 4, with 14 bases in between.

V usage is TRBV9 and J usage is TRBJ2-2; TRBD1 aligns across 12 bases. J was trimmed by 6 bases and V by 4 bases; bases with no gene match: 7. Germline values: CDR1 SGDLS, CDR2 YYNGEE. CDR3 length equals 16 residues. DNA of the CDR3: TGTGCCAGCAGCCCAGGGACAGGGGGCGCGTCCGGGGAGCTGTTTTTT. It encodes CASSPGTGGASGELFF.

This CDR3 reads CASSPTVSGANVLTF. DNA for the CDR3: TGTGCCAGCAGCCCTACAGTCTCTGGGGCCAACGTCCTGACTTTC. V gene TRBV7-3 combines with J gene TRBJ2-6, with D uncertain. The CDR3 runs 15 residues. V gave up 5 bases and J gave up 0 bases, with 8 bases separating them. The germline V gene has CDR1 SGHTA and CDR2 FQGTGA.

This sequence joins TRBV6-5 and TRBJ2-1, with 8 bases identical to TRBD2. Trimming took 2 bases from V and 2 from J; bases not matched to a gene: 5. The CDR3 loop spans 16 amino acids. Germline values: CDR1 MNHEY, CDR2 SVGAGI. The CDR3 region has the DNA TGTGCCAGCAGTTACAAAGCGGGAGTTGCCTACAATGAGCAGTTCTTC. Residues: CASSYKAGVAYNEQFF.

This chain connects TRBV5-1 to TRBJ2-5; 7 nucleotides agree with TRBD1. CDR1 is SGHRS and CDR2 is YFSETQ in the germline V gene. This CDR3 is 15 amino acids long. Trimming removed 4 bases from V and 2 bases from J; junction bases left unmatched: 8. CDR3 residues: CASSQDRSGQETQYF. The CDR3 DNA is TGCGCCAGCAGCCAGGACAGGTCGGGGCAAGAGACCCAGTACTTC. The complete variable domain, with remaining parts taken from reference TRBV5-1 and TRBJ2-5, reads KAGVTQTPRYLIKTRGQQVTLSCSPISGHRSVSWYQQTPGQGLQFLFEYFSETQRNKGNFPGRFSGRQFSNSRSEMNVSTLELGDSALYLCASSQDRSGQETQYFGPGTRLLVL.

The genes are TRBV7-2 and TRBJ1-2; 9 nucleotides agree with TRBD1. Germline loops: CDR1 SGHTA, CDR2 FQGNSA. The CDR3 runs to 14 residues. Trimming took 5 bases from V and 6 from J; bases not matched to a gene: 7. The CDR3 loop is CASSRATGGDGYTF. CDR3 sequence (DNA): TGTGCCAGCAGCCGGGCGACAGGGGGAGATGGCTACACCTTC.

The V call is TRBV7-2, the J call TRBJ1-5, with D perhaps TRBD1 (5 bases). CDR1 is SGHTA, CDR2 FQGNSA, per germline. CDR3 size: 14 residues. Trimming removed 5 bases at V and 2 bases at J, with 10 bases between. The CDR3 nucleotides are TGTGCCAGCAGCCGGTTACAGGGCAATCAGCCCCAGCATTTT. Its translation is CASSRLQGNQPQHF.

V usage is TRBV19 and J usage is TRBJ1-1; the D gene is possibly TRBD1 (6 bases). Germline V gene lookup returns CDR1 LNHDA and CDR2 SQIVND (reference sequence). This CDR3 region has 14 residues. V lost 4 bases, J lost 4 bases, and 13 bases lay in between. The CDR3 is CASSKDRGGTEAFF. The CDR3 DNA reads as TGTGCCAGTAGTAAAGATCGAGGGGGCACTGAAGCTTTCTTT.

The chain combines TRBV7-8 with TRBJ2-5; maybe TRBD1 (5 bases). V was trimmed by 1 base and J by 5 bases, leaving 14 bases between them. The CDR3 has 15 residues. From germline, CDR1 is SGHVS and CDR2 FQNEAQ. CDR3 amino acids: CASSLVPGLGETQYF. The CDR3 bases are TGTGCCAGCAGCTTAGTTCCAGGGCTCGGGGAGACCCAGTACTTC.

The chain couples TRBV7-2 to TRBJ2-5; 10 nucleotides line up with TRBD2. The germline V gene has CDR1 SGHTA and CDR2 FQGNSA. The CDR3 spans 15 residues. Losses at the gene ends were 1 base for V and 4 bases for J; bases not matched to a gene: 3. The CDR3 DNA sequence: TGTGCCAGCAGCTTAGTCAGACTAGCGGGAGAGACCCAGTACTTC. It yields the protein CASSLVRLAGETQYF.